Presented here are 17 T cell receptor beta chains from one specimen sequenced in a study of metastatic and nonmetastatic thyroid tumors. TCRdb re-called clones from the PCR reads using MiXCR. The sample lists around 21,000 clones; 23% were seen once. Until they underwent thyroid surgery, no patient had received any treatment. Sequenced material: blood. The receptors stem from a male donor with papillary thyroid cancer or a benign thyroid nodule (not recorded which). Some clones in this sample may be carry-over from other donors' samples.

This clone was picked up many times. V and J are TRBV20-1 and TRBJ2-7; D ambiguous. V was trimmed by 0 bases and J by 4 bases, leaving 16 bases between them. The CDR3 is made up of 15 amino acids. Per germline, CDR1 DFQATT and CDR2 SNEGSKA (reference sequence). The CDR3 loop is CSARDRFELMYEQYF. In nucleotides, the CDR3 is TGCAGTGCTAGAGACCGTTTCGAGCTAATGTACGAGCAGTACTTC.

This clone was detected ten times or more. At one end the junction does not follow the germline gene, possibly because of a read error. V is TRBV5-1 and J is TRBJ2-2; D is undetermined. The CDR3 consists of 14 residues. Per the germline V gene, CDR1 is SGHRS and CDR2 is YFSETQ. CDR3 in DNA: TGCGCCAGCTGCTTGGACGCGGACACCGGGGAGCTGTTTTTT. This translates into CASCLDADTGELFF.

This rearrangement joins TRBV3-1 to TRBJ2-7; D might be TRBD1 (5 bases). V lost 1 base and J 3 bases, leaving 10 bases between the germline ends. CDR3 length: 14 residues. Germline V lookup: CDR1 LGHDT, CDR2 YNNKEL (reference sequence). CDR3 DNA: TGTGCCAGCAGCCAAGCTACAGGTGACTACGAGCAGTACTTC. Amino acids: CASSQATGDYEQYF.

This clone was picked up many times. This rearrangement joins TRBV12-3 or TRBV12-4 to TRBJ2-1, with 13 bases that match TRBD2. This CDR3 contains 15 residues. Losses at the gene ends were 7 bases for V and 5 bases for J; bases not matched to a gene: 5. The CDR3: CASKRLAGGDNEQFF. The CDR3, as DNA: TGTGCCAGCAAACGACTAGCGGGAGGCGACAATGAGCAGTTCTTC.

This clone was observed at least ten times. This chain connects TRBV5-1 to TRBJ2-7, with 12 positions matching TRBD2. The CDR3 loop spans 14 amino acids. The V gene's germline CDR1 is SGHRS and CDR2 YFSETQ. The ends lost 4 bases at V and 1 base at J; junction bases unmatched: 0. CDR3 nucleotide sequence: TGCGCCAGCAGCGGACTAGCGGGATCCTACGAGCAGTACTTC. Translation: CASSGLAGSYEQYF.

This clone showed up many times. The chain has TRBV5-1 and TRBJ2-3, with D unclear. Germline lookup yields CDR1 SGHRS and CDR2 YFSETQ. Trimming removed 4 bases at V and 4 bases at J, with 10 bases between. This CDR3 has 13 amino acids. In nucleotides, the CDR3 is TGCGCCAGCAGCCCGCCCTCCCCAGATACGCAGTATTTT. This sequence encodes CASSPPSPDTQYF.

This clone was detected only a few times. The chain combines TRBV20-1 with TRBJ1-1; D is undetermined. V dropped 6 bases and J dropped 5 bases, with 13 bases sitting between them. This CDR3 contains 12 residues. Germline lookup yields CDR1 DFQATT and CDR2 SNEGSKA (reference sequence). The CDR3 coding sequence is TGCAGTGCCACCCACTCCGGAACTGAAGCTTTCTTT. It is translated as CSATHSGTEAFF.

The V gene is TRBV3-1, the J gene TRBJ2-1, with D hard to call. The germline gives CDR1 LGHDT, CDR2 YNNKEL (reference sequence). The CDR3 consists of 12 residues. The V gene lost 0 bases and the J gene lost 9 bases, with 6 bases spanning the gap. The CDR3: CASSQDHGEQFF. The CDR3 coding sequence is TGTGCCAGCAGCCAAGATCACGGTGAGCAGTTCTTC.

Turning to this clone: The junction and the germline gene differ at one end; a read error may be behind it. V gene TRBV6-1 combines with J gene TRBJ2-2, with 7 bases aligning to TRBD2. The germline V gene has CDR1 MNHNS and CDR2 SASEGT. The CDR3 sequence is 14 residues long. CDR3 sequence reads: CASIDGGVTGEVSF. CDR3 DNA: TGTGCCAGCATCGATGGGGGGGTCACCGGGGAGGTGAGTTTT.

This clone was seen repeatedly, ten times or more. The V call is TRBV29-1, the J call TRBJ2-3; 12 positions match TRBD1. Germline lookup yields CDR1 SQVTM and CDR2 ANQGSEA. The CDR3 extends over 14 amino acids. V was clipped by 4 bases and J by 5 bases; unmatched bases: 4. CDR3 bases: TGCAGCGTTGTGTGGGACAGGGGGCGAGATACGCAGTATTTT. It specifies CSVVWDRGRDTQYF.

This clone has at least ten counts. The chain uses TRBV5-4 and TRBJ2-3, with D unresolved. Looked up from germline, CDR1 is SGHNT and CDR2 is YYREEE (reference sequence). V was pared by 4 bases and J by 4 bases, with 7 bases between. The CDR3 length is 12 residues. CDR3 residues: CASSVYADTQYF. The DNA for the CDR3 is TGTGCCAGCAGCGTGTACGCAGATACGCAGTATTTT.

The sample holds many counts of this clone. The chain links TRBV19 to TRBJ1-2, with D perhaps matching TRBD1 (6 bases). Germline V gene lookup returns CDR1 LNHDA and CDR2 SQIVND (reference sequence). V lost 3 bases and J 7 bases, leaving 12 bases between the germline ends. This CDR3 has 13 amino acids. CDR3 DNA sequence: TGTGCCAGTAGTATGGGGGCCCAGGCTGGCTACACCTTC. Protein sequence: CASSMGAQAGYTF. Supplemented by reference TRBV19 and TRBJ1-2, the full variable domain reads DGGITQSPKYLFRKEGQNVTLSCEQNLNHDAMYWYRQDPGQGLRLIYYSQIVNDFQKGDIAEGYSVSREKKESFPLTVTSAQKNPTAFYLCASSMGAQAGYTFGSGTRLTVV.

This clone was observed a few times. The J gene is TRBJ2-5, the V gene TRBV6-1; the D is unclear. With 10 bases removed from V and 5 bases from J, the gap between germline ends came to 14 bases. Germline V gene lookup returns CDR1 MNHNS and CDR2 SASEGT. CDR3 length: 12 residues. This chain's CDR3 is CATSEYGETQYF. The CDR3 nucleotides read TGTGCCACCTCCGAGTACGGGGAGACCCAGTACTTC.

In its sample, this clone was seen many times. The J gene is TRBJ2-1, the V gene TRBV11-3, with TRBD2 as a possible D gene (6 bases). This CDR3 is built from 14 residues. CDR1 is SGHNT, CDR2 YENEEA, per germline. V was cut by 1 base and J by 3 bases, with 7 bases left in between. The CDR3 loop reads CASSLGGVYNEQFF. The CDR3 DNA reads TGTGCCAGCAGCTTAGGGGGGGTCTACAATGAGCAGTTCTTC.

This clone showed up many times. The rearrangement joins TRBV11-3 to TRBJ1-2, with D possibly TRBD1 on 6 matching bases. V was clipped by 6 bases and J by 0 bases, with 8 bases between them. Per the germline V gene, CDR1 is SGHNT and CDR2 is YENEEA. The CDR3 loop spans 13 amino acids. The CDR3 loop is CASRDRANYGYTF. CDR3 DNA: TGTGCCAGCAGGGACAGAGCTAACTATGGCTACACCTTC.

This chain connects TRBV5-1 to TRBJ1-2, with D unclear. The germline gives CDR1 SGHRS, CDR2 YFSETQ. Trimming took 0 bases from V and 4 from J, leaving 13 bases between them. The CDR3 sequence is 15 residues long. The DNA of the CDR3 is TGCGCCAGCAGCTTGGGTCGGACGGACGGCTATGGCTACACCTTC. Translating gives CASSLGRTDGYGYTF. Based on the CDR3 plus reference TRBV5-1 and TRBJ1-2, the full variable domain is KAGVTQTPRYLIKTRGQQVTLSCSPISGHRSVSWYQQTPGQGLQFLFEYFSETQRNKGNFPGRFSGRQFSNSRSEMNVSTLELGDSALYLCASSLGRTDGYGYTFGSGTRLTVV.

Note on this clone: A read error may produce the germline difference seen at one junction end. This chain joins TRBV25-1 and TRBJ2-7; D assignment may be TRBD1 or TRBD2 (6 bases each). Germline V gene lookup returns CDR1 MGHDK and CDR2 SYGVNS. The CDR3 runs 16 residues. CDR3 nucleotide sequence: TGTGCCAGCATCCCGGGAAGGGGGGCGTCATCCTACGACCAGTCCTTC. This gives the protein CASIPGRGASSYDQSF.